Listed below are T cell receptor beta chains from one sample, sequenced in a study of T cells expressing NK-cell markers. Each CDR3 protein gets one entry in TCRdb, which reprocessed the 5' RACE reads and gives no DNA. In total, the table holds approximately 440,000 distinct CDR3 sequences. Sequenced sample: blood T cells: a sorted CD56 or NKG2C T cell subset, CD4+ or CD8+ T cells, or bulk PBMC T cells (not recorded which). All receptors derive from a woman between 45 and 60 years old in good health. Each CDR3 is given with its conserved first and last residue. The order of the fields is J gene, V gene, CDR3 protein.

TRBJ2-7 | TRBV24-1 | CATSDSDRYEQYF
TRBJ2-4 | TRBV10-3 | CATSERENIQYF
TRBJ2-1 | TRBV6-5 | CASRTGAPAKRLTYNEQFF
TRBJ1-4 | TRBV18 | CASSPLQGPTNEKLFF
TRBJ1-2 | TRBV6-5 | CASTQVANYGYTF
TRBJ1-2 | TRBV9 | CASSVPSGHYGYTF
TRBJ2-5 | TRBV24-1 | CATGGAPQETQYF
TRBJ2-7 | TRBV19 | CASSAIAGGPHYEQYF
TRBJ2-5 | TRBV5-1 | CASSFFDWETQYF
TRBJ2-3 | TRBV20-1 | CSATSGSSTDTQYF
TRBJ2-2 | TRBV30 | CAWKGTGELFF
TRBJ1-2 | TRBV11-1 | CASSLSGRDNYGYTF
TRBJ2-2 | TRBV10-3 | CAISEEQGNGELFF
TRBJ2-1 | TRBV7-8 | CASSKSGTSGRALDEQFF
TRBJ2-2 | TRBV5-1 | CASSFGLERTGELFF
TRBJ1-1 | TRBV5-1 | CASSLEEGTEAFF
TRBJ2-5 | TRBV6-6 | CASSYDKETQYF
TRBJ2-1 | TRBV2 | CASNEGLPYNEQFF
TRBJ1-5 | TRBV6-1 | CASSEWGLSNQPQHF
TRBJ1-2 | TRBV7-2 | CASSLVGTGVGYTF
TRBJ1-1 | TRBV6-1 | CASSQGYSTEAFF
TRBJ2-5 | TRBV7-9 | CASSLIWGGETQYF
TRBJ2-1 | TRBV10-3 | CAISALTSGSRNEQFF
TRBJ2-5 | TRBV5-1 | CASSSTGLAGWGETQYF
TRBJ1-5 | TRBV12-3/TRBV12-4 | CASSLRGGGRQPQHF
TRBJ1-4 | TRBV28 | CASRTGGLDEKLFF
TRBJ2-7 | TRBV29-1 | CSVEEGVTGRGQYF
TRBJ1-4 | TRBV4-1 | CASSQGPQGVATNEKLFF
TRBJ1-1 | TRBV20-1 | CSARDRTGIASEAFF
TRBJ2-3 | TRBV12-3/TRBV12-4 | CASHSSGRAGTDTQYF
TRBJ2-3 | TRBV10-3 | CAISWTSGFTDTQYF
TRBJ2-7 | TRBV6-6 | CASSYSTRAGGEQYF
TRBJ1-5 | TRBV3-1 | CASSPGGGQSQPQHF
TRBJ2-7 | TRBV14 | CASSRLGPYEQYF
TRBJ1-1 | TRBV15 | CATSRDGRTNTEAFF
TRBJ1-4 | TRBV7-8 | CASSRTGANGKLFF
TRBJ2-1 | TRBV7-2 | CASSLGGTGEQFF
TRBJ2-1 | TRBV7-9 | CASSLVPSGIRYNEQFF
TRBJ2-5 | TRBV11-2 | CASSPAGGSSQYF
TRBJ2-1 | TRBV20-1 | CSARGSWVEQFF
TRBJ2-1 | TRBV20-1 | CSARDPGTSVNEQFF
TRBJ2-5 | TRBV11-3 | CASSLGGTSGETQYF
TRBJ2-4 | TRBV6-6 | CASSLEAGGTKNIQYF
TRBJ2-4 | TRBV19 | CASSIRVEGIQYF
TRBJ2-5 | TRBV20-1 | CSASQYLQETQYF
TRBJ1-1 | TRBV3-1 | CASSARQGAEAFF
TRBJ2-3 | TRBV20-1 | CSAIRNGGGTDTQYF
TRBJ2-6 | TRBV2 | CASTGDGFSGANVLTF
TRBJ1-5 | TRBV21-1 | CASSSPTVINQPQHF
TRBJ2-1 | TRBV12-3/TRBV12-4 | CASLGYNEQFF
TRBJ2-1 | TRBV7-2 | CASSSPREKTGVEYNEQFF
TRBJ2-3 | TRBV29-1 | CSVEDPGIADTQYF
TRBJ2-5 | TRBV3-1 | CASSQELGATQYF
TRBJ1-1 | TRBV12-3/TRBV12-4 | CASSPRTGLADTEAFF
TRBJ2-1 | TRBV12-3/TRBV12-4 | CASSLPPGYNEQFF
TRBJ2-3 | TRBV7-3 | CASSNTGTKHYTQYF
TRBJ2-7 | TRBV14 | CASSPAINEQYF
TRBJ2-2 | TRBV14 | CASKETNTGELFF
TRBJ2-3 | TRBV2 | CASSSQGPTDTQYF
TRBJ1-2 | TRBV25-1 | CASSAGTGLSNTF